This T cell receptor beta chain was recorded in a study of blood T cell repertoires in COVID-19 (dated by TCRdb to about 2020). A note on the overall study: Collaborator samples came from the United States, Italy and Spain and covered acute and convalescent phases of COVID-19. A de-identified subject ID, COVID-19 status, age in years and sex were almost always included in the sample metadata. The samples were drawn from two sources: the first 160 participants of the ongoing ImmuneRACE study, and 950 to 1,500 subjects contributed by 6 global collaborators. The repertoires were made available in a free public database intended to serve as a resource for research on the immune response to SARS-CoV-2. The material from the prospective study consisted of cDNA or gDNA derived from T cells, B-cell-depleted T cells, or PBMCs. Where available, HLA class I and class II types were obtained from metadata supplied by the sample provider rather than from assay-based typing. Subjects who had been exposed to COVID-19, were actively infected with it, or had recovered from it provided the deeply sampled blood TCRbeta repertoires that made up the dataset.

TCRbeta CDR3 regions were amplified from genomic DNA using the immunoSEQ Assay, a bias-controlled multiplex PCR. From the authors' description of their analysis: The number of nucleated cells in each sample was estimated from the amplification of reference gene primers within the assay. To quantify the absolute abundance of each unique TCRbeta CDR3 rearrangement, sequence reads were collapsed and filtered. For each sample, productive Simpson clonality was calculated by taking the square root of Simpson's diversity index across productive rearrangements. The immuneACCESS repertoire file appears here via TCRdb, limited to in-frame rearrangements. These files lack a portion of the clones; in checked studies, under half of the deficit traces to unresolved V genes, and the cause of the others is not known. V and J calls and clone size are copied from that table; D and trimming were computed from the DNA. This sample gives about 230,000 clones in total; 75% to 90% of them show up just once. Around 30% of the sample belongs to the ten largest clones.

Results the study describes overall, beyond this receptor: How much clinical and demographic metadata was included differed by source and by participant, and the metadata was provided uncurated.

Notes on this clone: Its antigen has not been determined. Qualities for individual bases were not recorded, and no much larger clone is one base off.

Each collaborating institution followed its own protocols to collect whole blood in K2EDTA tubes. For TCRbeta analysis, collaborators shipped samples in one of three forms: frozen whole blood, isolated PBMCs, or DNA extracted from either of those sample types. V is pruned by 4 bases and J by 0 bases, leaving 5 bases of the junction without a gene match. Via the germline V gene, CDR1 is SGHRS and CDR2 YFSETQ. From cysteine to phenylalanine, the CDR3 is 18 amino acids long. This entry keeps only the CDR3 DNA: 54 bases, framed from base 1. The chain is made from TRBV5-1 and TRBJ1-6, and 12 junctional nucleotides match TRBD1. This receptor was taken from a man aged 35-49 years with acute or convalescent COVID-19. Sequenced input: peripheral blood. The CDR3 reads CASSAGTGGASYNSPLHF. The DNA sequence reads TGCGCCAGCAGCGCTGGGACAGGGGGCGCCTCCTATAATTCACCCCTCCACTTT.